The 13 T cell receptor beta chains given below trace back to one sample, sequenced in a study of cytomegalovirus exposure and HLA in healthy donors (dated by TCRdb to 2015 to 2018). Receptor amplification or capture employed the immunoSEQ multiplex PCR assay. For the multiplex PCR, a mixture combining 60 forward primers for TCR Vbeta segments and 13 reverse primers for TCR Jbeta segments was used. TCRdb's version of the immuneACCESS table is confined to in-frame rearrangements and falls short of the full clone set. An unresolved V gene accounts for under half of the shortfall where checked; the remainder is of unknown origin. The sample table records 140,000 to 150,000 clones; less than 10% of these occur just once. The ten top clones hold under 2% of the sample. Sequencing used PBMCs. Receptors were obtained from a man in his fifties in good health and CMV-seronegative.

The chain carries TRBV9 and TRBJ2-1, with D possibly being TRBD1 (6 bases). The CDR3 consists of 20 residues. The ends were cut back, 3 bases at V and 7 bases at J, with 32 bases in the middle. Per the germline V gene, CDR1 is SGDLS and CDR2 is YYNGEE. This CDR3 reads CASSAGGSTAGGKGENEQFF. The CDR3 DNA sequence: TGTGCCAGCAGCGCCGGAGGAAGCACCGCCGGAGGTAAGGGGGAGAATGAGCAGTTCTTC. Full variable domain (outside the CDR3, taken from reference TRBV9 and TRBJ2-1): DSGVTQTPKHLITATGQRVTLRCSPRSGDLSVYWYQQSLDQGLQFLIQYYNGEERAKGNILERFSAQQFPDLHSELNLSSLELGDSALYFCASSAGGSTAGGKGENEQFFGPGTRLTVL.

This clone was counted between two and nine times. The chain carries TRBV5-4 and TRBJ1-1, with TRBD1 matching 7 bases. Germline lookup yields CDR1 SGHNT and CDR2 YYREEE (reference sequence). This CDR3 spans 14 amino acids. Losses at the gene ends were 4 bases for V and 1 base for J; bases not matched to a gene: 4. CDR3 loop: CASSPGQRNTEAFF. In DNA form, the CDR3 reads TGTGCCAGCAGCCCGGGACAGAGGAACACTGAAGCTTTCTTT.

The chain recombines TRBV5-1 with TRBJ2-1; D perhaps matches TRBD2 (5 bases). Between the trimmed V and J ends, which lost 1 base and 7 bases, there was a span of 15 bases. The CDR3 totals 15 residues. From germline, CDR1 is SGHRS and CDR2 YFSETQ. CDR3 sequence reads: CASSLSMPPGNEQFF. The CDR3 DNA is TGCGCCAGCAGCTTGAGTATGCCCCCGGGGAATGAGCAGTTCTTC.

The chain joins TRBV9 to TRBJ2-6; D ambiguous. V lost 4 bases, J lost 0 bases, and 5 bases lay in between. The CDR3 runs to 14 residues. Germline V gene lookup returns CDR1 SGDLS and CDR2 YYNGEE. The CDR3 protein is CASSRVSGANVLTF. The CDR3 bases are TGTGCCAGCAGCCGGGTCTCTGGGGCCAACGTCCTGACTTTC.

The table lists this clone with a few counts. The chain links TRBV6-5 to TRBJ1-1; 7 nucleotides agree with TRBD1. Germline V gene data show CDR1 as MNHEY and CDR2 as SVGAGI. The CDR3 sequence is 13 residues long. The J segment lost 3 bases and the V segment lost 6 bases, leaving 4 bases of the junction unmatched. CDR3 sequence: CASRDRPDTEAFF. In nucleotides, the CDR3 is TGTGCCAGCAGGGACAGGCCGGACACTGAAGCTTTCTTT.

This clone was seen a few times. The V call is TRBV29-1, the J call TRBJ2-1; TRBD1 aligns across 8 bases. The CDR3 sequence is 19 residues long. Germline V gene lookup returns CDR1 SQVTM and CDR2 ANQGSEA. J gave up 9 bases and V 1 base, and 23 bases lay outside the gene matches. CDR3 in amino acids: CSVEGPRTGQVRSAGEQFF. The CDR3 DNA reads as TGCAGCGTTGAAGGCCCCCGGACGGGACAGGTTCGATCGGCAGGTGAGCAGTTCTTC.

This clone was seen more than once but under ten times. The rearrangement joins TRBV19 to TRBJ1-2; D ambiguous. Trimming left V 1 base short and J 7 bases short, with 7 bases between. Germline CDR1 LNHDA, CDR2 SQIVND (reference sequence). The CDR3 has 12 amino acids. The CDR3 bases are TGTGCCAGTAGTATAGGGCCTTCTGGCTACACCTTC. Translating gives CASSIGPSGYTF.

The chain links TRBV7-2 to TRBJ1-3, with TRBD1 as a possible D gene (6 bases). V lost 1 base and J lost 2, with 9 bases in between. This CDR3 region has 15 residues. In germline, CDR1 is SGHTA, CDR2 FQGNSA. The CDR3, as DNA: TGTGCCAGCAGCTTAGACAGGGTGGCTGGAAACACCATATATTTT. Protein sequence: CASSLDRVAGNTIYF.

This clone has a handful of counts. The rearrangement joins TRBV7-9 to TRBJ2-5; 7 bases are a match to TRBD1. Germline loops: CDR1 SEHNR, CDR2 FQNEAQ (reference sequence). J was trimmed by 4 bases and V by 1 base; bases with no gene match: 3. The CDR3 is 14 residues long. The CDR3 coding sequence is TGTGCCAGCAGCTTAGACAGGGGATTAGAGACCCAGTACTTC. It translates to CASSLDRGLETQYF.

The genes are TRBV4-1 and TRBJ1-4; a possible D gene is TRBD1 (5 bases). V dropped 0 bases and J dropped 8 bases, with 13 bases sitting between them. CDR1 is MGHRA, CDR2 YSYEKL, per germline. There are 15 residues in the CDR3. CDR3 nucleotide sequence: TGCGCCAGCAGCCAAGAGGCCCAGGGAAGCGAAAAACTGTTTTTT. Amino acid sequence: CASSQEAQGSEKLFF.

In its sample, this clone was seen a few times. The rearrangement joins TRBV10-3 to TRBJ1-1; D is undetermined. The length of the CDR3 is 11 residues. The V and J ends lost 7 bases and 7 bases respectively, with 10 bases between them. Germline V CDR1 and CDR2: ENHRY, SYGVKD. The CDR3 loop is CAIKGEGEAFF. The CDR3 DNA is TGTGCCATCAAGGGAGAAGGTGAAGCTTTCTTT.

This clone was detected a few times. The chain links TRBV28 to TRBJ1-1, with D maybe TRBD1 (6 bases). The CDR3 is made up of 13 amino acids. V was cut by 2 bases and J by 7 bases, with 11 bases left in between. The germline gives CDR1 MDHEN, CDR2 SYDVKM. CDR3 nucleotide sequence: TGTGCCAGCAGTTTAAAACAGGACAGTGAAGCTTTCTTT. Its protein is CASSLKQDSEAFF.

The table lists this clone with a few counts. The CDR3 nucleotides are TGCGCCAGCAGCCAAGGGATAAGCGGCTCCTACAATGAGCAGTTCTTC. Translation: CASSQGISGSYNEQFF. This rearrangement joins TRBV4-1 to TRBJ2-1; D possibly corresponds to TRBD2 (5 bases). Looked up from germline, CDR1 is MGHRA and CDR2 is YSYEKL. Trimming removed 1 base from V and 0 bases from J, with 10 bases in between. This CDR3 contains 16 residues.